This paragraph covers one TCR beta chain sequence. This clonotype was detected many times. Its cognate antigen has yet to be identified. The sample holds no much larger clone one base away, and base qualities are not on file. From cysteine to phenylalanine, the CDR3 is 15 amino acids long. Of all the DNA, just the CDR3 is kept, 45 bases in frame from base 1. According to the germline V gene, CDR1 reads SGDLS and CDR2 reads YYNGEE. Compared with germline, V lacks 4 bases and J lacks 7 bases; bases without a gene match: 6. This sample was included in a study of early T cells in non-severe SARS-CoV-2 infection (dated by TCRdb to the early 2020s). A note on the overall study: TCR sequencing used bulk RNA from unsorted whole blood, so alpha and beta chains could not be paired.

Set within a cohort of healthcare workers in London, UK, this nested case-control study involved weekly PCR testing of nasopharyngeal swabs along with blood sampling. Healthcare workers were recruited during the week of the UK lockdown, between 23 and 31 March 2020, and followed weekly for up to about 16 weeks. Overall study outcomes, separate from this receptor: VDJdb matching was skewed toward anti-spike CD8 responses, so virus-specific expansions were likely underestimated and private and CD4 specificities were missed.

To prepare the library, 5' RACE was applied. These reads were obtained on a NextSeq 500. To correct for sequencing error and PCR bias, the TCR library protocol tagged individual cDNA molecules with unique molecular identifiers. Sequencing covered both TCR alpha and beta chains, and within each sample the abundances of alpha and beta sequences were tightly co-correlated. The paper's processing steps were these. Decombinator V4 was used to annotate the V gene, J gene and CDR3 of the TCR sequences. TCRs were defined as expanded if a significant change between any two time points was detected under a Poisson model with p below 0.0001. TCR abundances were normalised to the total number of TCRs sequenced per sample and were expressed as counts per million. MAIT TCRs were defined by TRAV1-2 paired with TRAJ12, TRAJ20 or TRAJ33, and iNKT TCRs by TRAV10 paired with TRAJ18. VDJdb, accessed 1 November 2021, was searched for CMV, EBV and SARS-CoV-2 annotated TCRs, excluding TCRs annotated for multiple antigens. The public reads were run again by TCRdb, first through fastp at Q25 and then through MiXCR, and only productive beta chains were kept. Every CDR3 protein is listed once, alongside the most common genes and DNA of its rows. TCRdb, rather than the study authors, made the V and J calls. The sample includes 20,000 to 25,000 distinct CDR3 sequences, with approximately 5% observed a single time. The ten largest make up around 4% of the sample.

The V and J genes are TRBV9 and TRBJ1-6; TRBD1 agrees with 9 junctional bases. The sequenced sample consisted of whole blood. The source of this sequence is an adult who was a healthcare worker with PCR-confirmed SARS-CoV-2 infection or an uninfected control (not recorded which). The CDR3 in this case is CASSPRTGDNSPLHF. The DNA is as follows: TGTGCCAGCAGCCCACGGACAGGGGACAATTCACCCCTCCACTTT.